Shown below are 5 T cell receptor beta chains from a single sample sequenced in a study of blood T cell repertoires in COVID-19. Repertoires were generated with immunoSEQ multiplex PCR, while TCRdb's copy carries only in-frame clones and drops some. The sample yields 100,000 to 150,000 clones, 88% seen once. Material: peripheral blood. These receptors were taken from a man aged 45-65 years with acute or convalescent COVID-19.

This clone was observed a handful of times. The rearrangement joins TRBV19 to TRBJ1-1; D gene uncertain. This CDR3 has 16 residues. The V gene lost 4 bases and the J gene lost 2 bases, with 17 bases spanning the gap. The germline V gene encodes CDR1 LNHDA and CDR2 SQIVND (reference sequence). The CDR3, as DNA: TGTGCCAGTAGTACCCAACCAGGACTGATCAACACTGAAGCTTTCTTT. This encodes CASSTQPGLINTEAFF.

V and J are TRBV11-3 and TRBJ2-5; D perhaps matches TRBD1 (5 bases). CDR1 is SGHNT and CDR2 is YENEEA in the germline V gene. The length of the CDR3 is 16 residues. V was cut by 3 bases and J by 4 bases, with 18 bases left in between. CDR3 sequence: CASSLFLAGSGETQYF. For the CDR3, the DNA is TGTGCCAGCAGCTTGTTTTTGGCAGGGTCGGGAGAGACCCAGTACTTC.

V is TRBV4-3 and J is TRBJ1-1; 7 bases map to TRBD1. This CDR3 has 15 amino acids. The ends lost 4 bases at V and 6 bases at J; junction bases unmatched: 11. CDR1 and CDR2 from the germline V gene are LGHNA and YSLEER. The chain's CDR3 is CASSLGQVSDPEAFF. The CDR3 DNA reads as TGCGCCAGCAGCCTAGGACAGGTGTCGGATCCTGAAGCTTTCTTT.

V usage is TRBV4-1 and J usage is TRBJ2-7, with 7 bases aligning to TRBD2. Losses at the gene ends were 4 bases for V and 7 bases for J; bases not matched to a gene: 10. The V gene's germline CDR1 is MGHRA and CDR2 YSYEKL. The CDR3 loop spans 14 amino acids. The CDR3 reads CASSLRSGALEQYF. The CDR3 DNA sequence: TGCGCCAGCAGCCTTAGGAGCGGGGCTTTGGAGCAGTACTTC.

V gene TRBV27 combines with J gene TRBJ2-1; 13 bases agree with TRBD2. The CDR3 totals 18 residues. Germline CDR1 is MNHEY and CDR2 is SMNVEV (reference sequence). J was trimmed by 6 bases and V by 4 bases; bases with no gene match: 12. In nucleotides, the CDR3 is TGTGCCAGCAGTTCCCCATTTACAAGGACTAGCGGGAGCAATGAGCAGTTCTTC. Translation: CASSSPFTRTSGSNEQFF.